This TCR beta chain was identified during a study of blood T cell repertoires in COVID-19. Whole-study context: The United States, Italy and Spain were the sources of the acute and convalescent COVID-19 samples.

Germline CDR1 is MNHEY and CDR2 is SVGAGI. The CDR3 covers 14 residues. V gave up 6 bases and J gave up 4 bases, with 13 bases separating them. As handled by the study authors: Quantification of nucleated cells was approximated via reference gene primer amplification. Measured with immunoSEQ multiplex PCR; TCRdb has only the in-frame clones, and not every one. V and J calls and clone size are those listed in that table; D and trimming were worked out from the DNA. The table records 200,000 to 300,000 clones, about 90% of them present only once. Sequencing used peripheral blood. The V gene is TRBV6-5, the J gene TRBJ2-1; D is perhaps TRBD1 (6 bases). The TCR comes from a man aged 25-45 years with COVID-19, enrolled during active disease. CDR3 coding DNA: TGTGCCAGCAGGGGGGCCCTAGAATACAATGAGCAGTTCTTC. Its protein is CASRGALEYNEQFF.